Included here is one T cell receptor (beta chain) sequence, with context. Its antigen is not known. These data are taken from a study of T cell responses to AZD1222 COVID-19 vaccine. This CDR3 has 13 amino acids. Trimming took 6 bases from V and 5 from J; bases not matched to a gene: 2. Profiling relied on immunoSEQ multiplex PCR, and the TCRdb table lists in-frame clones only, not all of them. The sample has 150,000 to 200,000 clones, 85% to 90% seen once. General study points: Reportedly, nearly half the spike-specific TCRs target unmutated variant regions. White British people made up most donors, females outnumbered males, and clonal diversity was possibly underestimated. Researchers report vaccine-associated CD4 TCRs spanning spike, with dominance at 160-218 and 743-854.

The rearrangement uses TRBV12-3 or TRBV12-4 and TRBJ2-3; 10 bases are shared with TRBD2. This sample comprised peripheral blood, obtained on day 0 of AZD1222 vaccination. This sequence originates from an adult in good health. The CDR3 loop is CASSLAGVDTQYF. DNA for the CDR3: TGTGCCAGCAGCCTAGCGGGAGTAGATACGCAGTATTTT.